One and the same sample provided the 5 T cell receptor beta chains below, sequenced in a study of T cell repertoires in cytomegalovirus infection. Each CDR3 protein is one row after TCRdb ran MiXCR on the reads. The sample yields a few hundred thousand distinct CDR3 sequences, approximately 15% seen once. What was sequenced was PBMCs. These TCRs come from a human donor in good health (CMV status not recorded). Some clones in this sample may be carry-over from other donors' samples.

The rearrangement uses TRBV7-2 and TRBJ2-1, with D possibly being TRBD1 (5 bases). The V end lost 5 bases, the J end lost 12 bases, and 17 bases lay between the germline ends. The CDR3 totals 13 residues. Per the germline V gene, CDR1 is SGHTA and CDR2 is FQGNSA. CDR3 coding DNA: TGTGCCAGCAGCCCCGCAGGGTCGATGTTGCAGTTCTTC. This codes for CASSPAGSMLQFF.

This clonotype was observed at least ten times. The chain combines TRBV7-2 with TRBJ1-1; no clear D gene. The V end was cut by 3 bases, the J end by 0 bases, with 5 bases between. The CDR3 runs to 13 residues. In germline, CDR1 is SGHTA, CDR2 FQGNSA. CDR3 amino acids: CASSFGMNTEAFF. The CDR3 DNA is TGTGCCAGCAGCTTTGGTATGAACACTGAAGCTTTCTTT. The full variable domain, in which reference TRBV7-2 and TRBJ1-1 provide the parts outside the CDR3, is GAGVSQSPSNKVTEKGKDVELRCDPISGHTALYWYRQSLGQGLEFLIYFQGNSAPDKSGLPSDRFSAERTGGSVSTLTIQRTQQEDSAVYLCASSFGMNTEAFFGQGTRLTVV.

Ten or more counts support this clonotype. The chain couples TRBV5-1 to TRBJ2-1; TRBD2 matches 11 bases. The trim removed 4 bases at V and 4 bases at J, leaving 13 bases unmatched. The germline CDR1 and CDR2 sequences are SGHRS and YFSETQ. There are 18 residues in the CDR3. CDR3 in amino acids: CASSRKTVTSGSYNEQFF. DNA of the CDR3: TGCGCCAGCAGCAGGAAGACCGTTACTAGCGGGAGTTACAATGAGCAGTTCTTC. The entire variable domain, with the rest obtained from reference TRBV5-1 and TRBJ2-1, is as follows: KAGVTQTPRYLIKTRGQQVTLSCSPISGHRSVSWYQQTPGQGLQFLFEYFSETQRNKGNFPGRFSGRQFSNSRSEMNVSTLELGDSALYLCASSRKTVTSGSYNEQFFGPGTRLTVL.

This clonotype appeared a few times. This chain connects TRBV20-1 to TRBJ2-5; TRBD2 matches 7 bases. The CDR3 runs 14 residues. J was trimmed by 3 bases and V by 3 bases; bases with no gene match: 7. Germline V gene lookup returns CDR1 DFQATT and CDR2 SNEGSKA (reference sequence). In nucleotides, the CDR3 is TGCAGTGCTAGCCTTACACGGGGGGAAGAGACCCAGTACTTC. Its protein product is CSASLTRGEETQYF.

The rearrangement uses TRBV28 and TRBJ2-2; D may match TRBD1 or TRBD2 (5 bases each). Trimming took off 2 bases at V and 6 bases at J, with 22 bases between the two ends. The CDR3 sequence is 18 residues long. CDR1 and CDR2 (germline): MDHEN, SYDVKM. The CDR3 reads CASSLQGAGANSPGELFF. In nucleotides, the CDR3 is TGTGCCAGCAGTTTACAAGGCGCCGGGGCCAATTCTCCCGGGGAGCTGTTTTTT. Using reference TRBV28 and TRBJ2-2 for the parts outside the CDR3, the full variable domain is DVKVTQSSRYLVKRTGEKVFLECVQDMDHENMFWYRQDPGLGLRLIYFSYDVKMKEKGDIPEGYSVSREKKERFSLILESASTNQTSMYLCASSLQGAGANSPGELFFGEGSRLTVL.